These 2 T cell receptor beta chains share one sample of origin, sequenced in a study of T cells in Graves' hyperthyroidism and ophthalmopathy. The source material, RNA transcripts, was used to amplify TCR beta CDR3 regions. Researchers ran a first-round RT-PCR on the TCR CDR3 using the HTBI primer set. TCRdb reprocessed the multiplex PCR reads via MiXCR and lists one record per CDR3 protein. Of more than 300,000 distinct CDR3 sequences listed, roughly 14% are singletons. The specimen was blood. These receptors came from a woman aged 55-70 years with Graves' hyperthyroidism.

This clonotype turned up a few times. The rearrangement uses TRBV5-1 and TRBJ1-6; possible D gene TRBD1, 5 bases. The CDR3 totals 15 residues. V was trimmed by 0 bases and J by 7 bases, leaving 11 bases between them. Germline CDR1 reads SGHRS; CDR2 reads YFSETQ. In nucleotides, the CDR3 is TGCGCCAGCAGCTTGGTTGGAGGGGAAAATTCACCCCTCCACTTT. It codes for CASSLVGGENSPLHF.

The chain uses TRBV19 and TRBJ2-1, with TRBD2 matching over 11 bases. The CDR3 has 14 amino acids. The J segment lost 9 bases and the V segment lost 6 bases, leaving 7 bases of the junction unmatched. Germline CDR1 is LNHDA and CDR2 is SQIVND (reference sequence). The CDR3 loop is CASSRTSGRAEQFF. CDR3 nucleotides: TGTGCCAGTAGCAGGACTAGCGGGCGAGCTGAGCAGTTCTTC.